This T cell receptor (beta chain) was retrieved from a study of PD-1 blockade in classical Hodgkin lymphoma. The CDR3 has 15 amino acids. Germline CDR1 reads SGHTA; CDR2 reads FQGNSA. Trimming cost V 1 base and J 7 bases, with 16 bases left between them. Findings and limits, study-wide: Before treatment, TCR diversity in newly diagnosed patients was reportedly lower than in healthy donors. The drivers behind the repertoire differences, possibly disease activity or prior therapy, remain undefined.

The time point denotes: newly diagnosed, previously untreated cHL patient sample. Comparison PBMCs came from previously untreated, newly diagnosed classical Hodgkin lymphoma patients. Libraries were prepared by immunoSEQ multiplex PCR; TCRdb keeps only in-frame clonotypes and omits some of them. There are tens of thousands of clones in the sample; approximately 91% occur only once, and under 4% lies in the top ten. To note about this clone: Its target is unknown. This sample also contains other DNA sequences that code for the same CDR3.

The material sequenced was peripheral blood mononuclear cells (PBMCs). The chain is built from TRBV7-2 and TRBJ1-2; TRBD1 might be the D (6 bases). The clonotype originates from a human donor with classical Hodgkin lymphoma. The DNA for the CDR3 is TGTGCCAGCAGCTTAGGGGGGACACAGATCAGTGGCTACACCTTC. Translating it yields CASSLGGTQISGYTF. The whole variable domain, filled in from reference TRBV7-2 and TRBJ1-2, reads GAGVSQSPSNKVTEKGKDVELRCDPISGHTALYWYRQSLGQGLEFLIYFQGNSAPDKSGLPSDRFSAERTGGSVSTLTIQRTQQEDSAVYLCASSLGGTQISGYTFGSGTRLTVV.